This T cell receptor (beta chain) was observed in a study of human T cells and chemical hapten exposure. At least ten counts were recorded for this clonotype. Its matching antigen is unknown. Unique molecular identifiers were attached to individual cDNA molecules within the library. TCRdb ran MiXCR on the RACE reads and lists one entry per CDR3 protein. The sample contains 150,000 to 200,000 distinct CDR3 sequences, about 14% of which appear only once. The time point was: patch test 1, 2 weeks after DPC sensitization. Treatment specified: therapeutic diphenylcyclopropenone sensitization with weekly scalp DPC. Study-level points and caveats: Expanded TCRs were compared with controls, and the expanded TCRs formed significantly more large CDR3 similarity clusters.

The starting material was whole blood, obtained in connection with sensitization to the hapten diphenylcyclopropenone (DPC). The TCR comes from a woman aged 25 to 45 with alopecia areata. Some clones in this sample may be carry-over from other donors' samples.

The DNA for the CDR3 is TGTGCCAGCGGGGACAGGGGCCACTCCACCGGGGAGCTGTTTTTT. Translation gives CASGDRGHSTGELFF. The rearrangement links TRBV25-1 to TRBJ2-2; 10 positions match TRBD1. Germline values: CDR1 MGHDK, CDR2 SYGVNS. The CDR3 covers 15 residues. V gave up 8 bases and J gave up 4 bases; unmatched junction bases: 7.